This is a list of T cell receptor beta chains from one sample in a study. One entry per CDR3 protein results from TCRdb running MiXCR on the 5' RACE reads. The profile shows under 9,500 distinct CDR3 sequences, approximately 46% of them singletons. The specimen sequenced was Tregs sorted from a lymph node. These receptors were collected from a female donor with breast cancer. The CDR3 runs from the conserved cysteine through the conserved F or W. Some rows have no size entry. The others give once, few or many, or a class for an expanded clone.

CDR3aa: CASSQFWTGERGQPQHF; v_gene: TRBV6-5; abundance: -; j_gene: TRBJ1-5
CDR3aa: CASSDGTSGNEQFF; v_gene: TRBV6-4; abundance: few; j_gene: TRBJ2-1
CDR3aa: CASSQGTGSPGSYEQYF; v_gene: TRBV4-1; abundance: few; j_gene: TRBJ2-7
CDR3aa: CASSGTVSSYNEQFF; v_gene: TRBV9; abundance: -; j_gene: TRBJ2-1
CDR3aa: CASSQDRKVNTEAFF; v_gene: TRBV3-1; abundance: -; j_gene: TRBJ1-1
CDR3aa: CASSQAYEEWHEQFF; v_gene: TRBV4-1; abundance: -; j_gene: TRBJ2-1
CDR3aa: CAWSIGLTYEQYF; v_gene: TRBV30; abundance: -; j_gene: TRBJ2-7
CDR3aa: CASSATGSSTDTQYF; v_gene: TRBV5-6; abundance: -; j_gene: TRBJ2-3
CDR3aa: CSARYSGTGESLQETQYF; v_gene: TRBV20-1; abundance: -; j_gene: TRBJ2-5
CDR3aa: CASGPGQGVPYEQYF; v_gene: TRBV12-5; abundance: -; j_gene: TRBJ2-7
CDR3aa: CSARAKSSYEQYF; v_gene: TRBV20-1; abundance: -; j_gene: TRBJ2-7
CDR3aa: CASSLSLGISYEQYF; v_gene: TRBV27; abundance: -; j_gene: TRBJ2-7
CDR3aa: CASSFAGTSGMNTGELLF; v_gene: TRBV5-5; abundance: -; j_gene: TRBJ2-2
CDR3aa: CASSNDDSAHQPQHF; v_gene: TRBV6-2/TRBV6-3; abundance: medium-sized; j_gene: TRBJ1-5